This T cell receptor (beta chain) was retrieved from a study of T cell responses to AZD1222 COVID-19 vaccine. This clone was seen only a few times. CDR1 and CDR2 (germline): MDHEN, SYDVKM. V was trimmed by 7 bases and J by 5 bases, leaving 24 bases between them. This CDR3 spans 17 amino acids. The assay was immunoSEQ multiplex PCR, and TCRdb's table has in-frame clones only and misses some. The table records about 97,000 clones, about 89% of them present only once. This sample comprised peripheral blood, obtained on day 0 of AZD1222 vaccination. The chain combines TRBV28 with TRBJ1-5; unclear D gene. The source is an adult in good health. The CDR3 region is CASTTAGYPLKDQPQHF. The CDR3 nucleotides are TGTGCCAGCACTACCGCAGGTTACCCTCTAAAAGATCAGCCCCAGCATTTT.